This TCR beta chain comes out of a study of blood T cell repertoires in COVID-19. Some clones are missing from TCRdb's copy, which holds only in-frame ones; the method was immunoSEQ multiplex PCR. The sample contains about 270,000 clones, about nine tenths of which appear only once. The receptor's source is a woman aged 35 to 49 with acute COVID-19. The sample was PBMCs or T cells enriched from blood (not recorded which).

DNA of the CDR3: TGTGCCAGCAGCTTAGGGGCAGGCGATGTCATGAACACTGAAGCTTTCTTT. It yields the protein CASSLGAGDVMNTEAFF. The rearrangement links TRBV7-8 to TRBJ1-1; D gene uncertain. The length of the CDR3 is 17 residues. Germline V gene sequence: CDR1 SGHVS, CDR2 FQNEAQ. V lost 1 base and J lost 0, with 15 bases in between.